The source of this T cell receptor (beta chain) is a study of cytomegalovirus exposure and HLA in healthy donors. On the study more broadly: A prior analysis found about 120 million unique TCR beta sequences from 150 million to 200 million T cells.

On this clone itself: Its antigen remains unknown.

Findings and caveats of the study: Accurate HLA-A and HLA-B prediction from TCR beta sequences was reported for most subjects. TCR sequences were mostly rare, though some public TCRs occurred in many donors.

Trimming shortened V by 4 bases and J by 5 bases, and 13 bases separated the two germline ends. The CDR3 consists of 13 residues. The germline CDR1 and CDR2 sequences are SGHRS and YFSETQ. This PCR relied on a set of 60 Vbeta primers and 13 Jbeta primers. This table comes from immunoSEQ multiplex PCR, and its TCRdb copy is limited to in-frame clones, with some not included. Here the sample table reports around 140,000 clones. The clonotype was recovered from a woman aged 40 to 55 in good health and CMV-seronegative. The sample taken for sequencing was PBMCs. This chain uses TRBV5-1 with TRBJ2-7; a possible D gene is TRBD2 (7 bases). CDR3 residues: CASSLGGGDEQYV. The CDR3 DNA reads TGCGCCAGCAGCCTGGGGGGGGGCGACGAGCAGTACGTC.